This T cell receptor beta chain was sequenced in a study of T cells in localized non-small cell lung cancer. Assay: immunoSEQ multiplex PCR; the TCRdb copy retains only in-frame clones and omits some. The sample has fewer than 40,000 clones, 70% to 90% seen once. Study observations and caveats: In adjacent lung appeared a median around 56 of the top 100 tumor clones. Measurement of T cell clonality placed uninvolved adjacent lung highest, above the level in tumor. A raised T cell density in blood coincided with lengthier overall survival.

V was clipped by 2 bases and J by 10 bases; unmatched bases: 6. The CDR3 is made up of 13 amino acids. The germline V gene has CDR1 MNHNY and CDR2 SVGAGI (reference sequence). With respect to this clone: Its antigen is still unknown.

Source: peripheral blood, taken before any cancer treatment. The receptor's source is a female donor aged 60 or older with stage I lung adenocarcinoma. The chain uses TRBV6-6 and TRBJ1-1, with TRBD1 identical over 8 bases. CDR3 sequence reads: CASSYTPGQGAFF. For the CDR3, the DNA is TGTGCCAGCAGTTACACGCCCGGACAGGGAGCTTTCTTT.